This entry lists 7 T cell receptor beta chains sequenced from one sample in a study of CD8+CD57+ T cells in acquired aplastic anemia. Researchers used genomic DNA as the template to profile TCR beta VDJ and CDR3. TCRdb re-called the reads through MiXCR, storing one row per CDR3 protein. The sample holds a few hundred thousand distinct CDR3 sequences, approximately 51% seen once. Patients sequenced had flow cytometry evidence of CD8+CD57+ cell expansion. Sequencing was performed on sorted CD4+, CD8+, or CD8+CD57+ T cells (not recorded which) from PBMCs. The receptor source for this set is a human donor with aplastic anemia.

This clonotype was recorded a few times. This may come from a read error, since a much larger clone is one base off. The conserved phenylalanine or tryptophan normally closing the CDR3 is absent here, so this likely arose from a read error. The chain has TRBV5-1 and TRBJ2-7, with 7 bases fitting TRBD1. V trimming: 0 bases; J trimming: 1 base; junction bases outside the gene matches: 1. The CDR3 totals 14 residues. Germline CDR1 reads SGHRS; CDR2 reads YFSETQ. This CDR3 is CASSLAGGSYEQYL. DNA for the CDR3: TGCGCCAGCAGCTTGGCAGGGGGTTCCTACGAGCAGTACCTC.

This clonotype was seen repeatedly, ten times or more. V is TRBV5-1 and J is TRBJ1-1; D is uncertain. CDR3 length: 12 amino acids. Between the trimmed V and J ends, which lost 0 bases and 6 bases, there was a span of 6 bases. The germline V gene has CDR1 SGHRS and CDR2 YFSETQ. The CDR3 protein is CASSLVGSEAFF. The CDR3 DNA reads TGCGCCAGCAGCTTGGTAGGGTCTGAAGCTTTCTTT.

This clonotype was counted between two and nine times. The chain joins TRBV7-8 to TRBJ2-5; 13 positions agree with TRBD2. The CDR3 runs to 15 residues. Germline V gives CDR1 SGHVS, CDR2 FQNEAQ. After removal of 8 bases from V and 2 bases from J, the junction contained 5 bases not matched to a gene. The CDR3 loop is CASSRTSGGQETQYF. CDR3 DNA sequence: TGTGCCAGCTCACGGACTAGCGGGGGTCAAGAGACCCAGTACTTC.

Details on this clonotype: A much larger clone differs from this one at a single base, so this may be a read error. V is TRBV20-1 and J is TRBJ1-3; D remains ambiguous. CDR1 is DFQATT and CDR2 is SNEGSKA in the germline V gene (reference sequence). The CDR3 is made up of 15 amino acids. The CDR3 region is CSVRNSGFSGNTIYF. In nucleotides, the CDR3 is TGCAGTGTTAGAAATAGCGGCTTCTCTGGAAACACCATATATTTT.

This clonotype was counted many times. V is TRBV9 and J is TRBJ2-2; D is possibly TRBD1 (6 bases). The CDR3 has 15 residues. Looked up from germline, CDR1 is SGDLS and CDR2 is YYNGEE. V lost 0 bases and J 5 bases, leaving 11 bases between the germline ends. The CDR3 protein is CASSVVGQPTGELFF. The CDR3 DNA reads TGTGCCAGCAGCGTAGTCGGACAGCCGACCGGGGAGCTGTTTTTT.

This clonotype was observed many times. The chain couples TRBV5-5 to TRBJ2-2; D call uncertain. Trimming left V 6 bases short and J 0 bases short, with 12 bases between. CDR3 length: 15 residues. Germline assignment: CDR1 SGHKS and CDR2 YYEKEE (reference sequence). CDR3 region: CASIRTATNTGELFF. The CDR3 DNA reads as TGTGCCAGCATCCGGACGGCTACGAACACCGGGGAGCTGTTTTTT. Supplemented by reference TRBV5-5 and TRBJ2-2, the full variable domain reads DAGVTQSPTHLIKTRGQQVTLRCSPISGHKSVSWYQQVLGQGPQFIFQYYEKEERGRGNFPDRFSARQFPNYSSELNVNALLLGDSALYLCASIRTATNTGELFFGEGSRLTVL.

The chain is built from TRBV24-1 and TRBJ1-6; tentatively, D is TRBD1 (5 bases). This CDR3 has 13 amino acids. Trimming cost V 7 bases and J 6 bases, with 9 bases left between them. The germline gives CDR1 KGHDR, CDR2 SFDVKD. The CDR3 sequence: CATRGDPNSPLHF. Here the CDR3 DNA reads TGTGCCACCAGGGGGGATCCTAATTCACCCCTCCACTTT.